Listed below are T cell receptor beta chains from one sample, sequenced in a study of blood T cell repertoires in COVID-19. Generated by immunoSEQ multiplex PCR, the TCRdb table keeps only in-frame clones and is missing some. The data contain just over 300,000 clones, around 86% of them singletons. Sequenced input: PBMCs or T cells enriched from blood (not recorded which). These receptors were collected from a man in his thirties or forties who had recovered from COVID-19. Both conserved end residues are part of each CDR3. D genes are given only for firm matches. The size entry is marked missing in some rows and otherwise reads once, few, many or a size class.

>TRBV7-2|NA|NA|TRBJ1-3
TGTGCCAGCAGCCCACAGGGAAACACCATATATTTT
CASSPQGNTIYF
>TRBV7-9|NA|NA|TRBJ2-5
TGTGCCAGCAGCCCCCAGGGTTTTGGAGAGACCCAGTACTTC
CASSPQGFGETQYF
>TRBV28|NA|NA|TRBJ1-4
TGTGCCAGCAGTTACGGGAATGTTGCAACTAATGAAAAACTGTTTTTT
CASSYGNVATNEKLFF
>TRBV2|TRBD2|NA|TRBJ2-2
TGTGCCAGCAATCGGCTAGCGGGAGTCGCCGGGGAGCTGTTTTTT
CASNRLAGVAGELFF
>TRBV6-5|TRBD2|NA|TRBJ2-7
TGTGCCAGCAGTTGGGGAGCGGGAGGCTACGAGCAGTACTTC
CASSWGAGGYEQYF
>TRBV30|TRBD1|NA|TRBJ2-6
TGTGCCTGGAGTCCCCGAGACAGGGGGCTGTCTGGGGCCAACGTCCTGACTTTC
CAWSPRDRGLSGANVLTF
>TRBV6-5|NA|once|TRBJ1-1
TGTGCCAGCAGTTACACGACAGGATTTGAAGCTTTCTTT
CASSYTTGFEAFF
>TRBV9|TRBD1|NA|TRBJ1-1
TGTGCCAGCAGCTCGGACAGGGGAGGGCCTGAAGCTTTCTTT
CASSSDRGGPEAFF
>TRBV11-2|NA|NA|TRBJ2-1
TGTGCCAGCAGCTTCTTGAAGGGAGCTTACAATGAGCAGTTCTTC
CASSFLKGAYNEQFF
>TRBV4-2|TRBD2|NA|TRBJ2-3
TGTGCCAGCAGCGTCGGCGGACTAGCGGGGGCCACAGATACGCAGTATTTT
CASSVGGLAGATDTQYF
>TRBV12-5|TRBD1|once|TRBJ2-7
TGTGCTAGTGGTTTGGTACTATTTGGACAGGCCTACGAGCAGTACTTC
CASGLVLFGQAYEQYF
>TRBV6-4|NA|NA|TRBJ2-1
TGTGCCAGCAGTGACTCGAGTTCCGATGAGCAGTTCTTC
CASSDSSSDEQFF
>TRBV3-1/TRBV3-2|NA|NA|TRBJ2-5
TGTGCCAGCAGCCACGGTGAGACCCAGTACTTC
CASSHGETQYF
>TRBV28|NA|many|TRBJ1-6
TGTGCCAGCACCCGACAGATCTATAATTCACCCCTCCACTTT
CASTRQIYNSPLHF
>TRBV19|NA|NA|TRBJ2-1
TGTGCCAGTAGTATTCACCTATACAATGAGCAGTTCTTC
CASSIHLYNEQFF
>TRBV4-1|NA|NA|TRBJ1-2
TGCGCCAGCAGCCAAGACAGCCCGGGTCCATCCGACTATGGCTACACCTTC
CASSQDSPGPSDYGYTF
>TRBV5-4|TRBD1|few|TRBJ2-3
TGTGCCAGCACCAACAGGGGGGCAGATACGCAGTATTTT
CASTNRGADTQYF
>TRBV19|NA|NA|TRBJ1-1
TGTGCCAGTAGATCGACAGGTGGGGCGAACACTGAAGCTTTCTTT
CASRSTGGANTEAFF
>TRBV5-1|TRBD1|NA|TRBJ2-3
TGCGCCAGCAGCTTGGACGGACAGGGGGCGCTAGCAGATACGCAGTATTTT
CASSLDGQGALADTQYF
>TRBV6-4|TRBD1|NA|TRBJ1-5
TGTGCCAGCAGTGGACTTGCGGACAGGGTCTTCAATCAGCCCCAGCATTTT
CASSGLADRVFNQPQHF
>TRBV6-5|NA|NA|TRBJ1-2
TGTGCCAGCAGTTACTCGGGCCCTAACTATGGCTACACCTTC
CASSYSGPNYGYTF
>TRBV27|NA|once|TRBJ2-6
TGTGCCAGCAGTTCCCCAGGGGCCAACGTCCTGACTTTC
CASSSPGANVLTF
>TRBV30|TRBD1|NA|TRBJ1-3
TGTGCCTGTACAGGGGCCTCTGGAAACACCATATATTTT
CACTGASGNTIYF
>TRBV6-5|NA|NA|TRBJ1-2
TGTGCCAGCAGTTACTCGATGCCGGGACTTGACCAGGGCTACACCTTC
CASSYSMPGLDQGYTF
>TRBV10-2|NA|NA|TRBJ1-2
TGCGCCAGCAGTGAGACAGGGCACGGCTACACCTTC
CASSETGHGYTF
>TRBV10-3|NA|NA|TRBJ2-1
TGTGCCATCAGTGAGCGGACCCAGGGCAGCGGGAATGAGCAGTTCTTC
CAISERTQGSGNEQFF
>TRBV7-8|NA|NA|TRBJ2-3
TGTGCCAGCAGCTCCTCTAGAGGGATTAGCACAGATACGCAGTATTTT
CASSSSRGISTDTQYF
>TRBV5-4|NA|NA|TRBJ2-1
TGTGCCAGCAGCTTGCAGGGCTCCTACAATGAGCAGTTCTTC
CASSLQGSYNEQFF
>TRBV30|NA|NA|TRBJ1-1
TGTGCCTGGGCGGGGGCGAACACTGAAGCTTTCTTT
CAWAGANTEAFF
>TRBV7-8|TRBD1|NA|TRBJ1-5
TGTGCCAGCAGCTTAGACAGGGGGCTGGGTCAGCCCCAGCATTTT
CASSLDRGLGQPQHF
>TRBV2|TRBD1|few|TRBJ1-6
TGTGCCAGCAGTGGACAGGGTCGTTCACCCCTCCACTTT
CASSGQGRSPLHF